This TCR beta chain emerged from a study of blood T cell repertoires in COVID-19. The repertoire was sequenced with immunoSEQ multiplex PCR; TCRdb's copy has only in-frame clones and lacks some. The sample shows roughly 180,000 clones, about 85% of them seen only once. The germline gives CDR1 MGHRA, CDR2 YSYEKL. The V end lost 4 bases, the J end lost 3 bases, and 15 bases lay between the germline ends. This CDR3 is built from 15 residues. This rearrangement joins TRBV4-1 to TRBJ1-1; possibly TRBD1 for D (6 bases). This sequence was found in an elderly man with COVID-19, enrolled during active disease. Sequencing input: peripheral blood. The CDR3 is CASSPLYRTDTEAFF. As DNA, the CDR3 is TGCGCCAGCAGCCCGCTCTATCGGACAGACACTGAAGCTTTCTTT.